This T cell receptor (beta chain) stems from a study of shared clonotypes between healthy human individuals. CDR3 size: 16 residues. V lost 2 bases, J lost 4 bases, and 15 bases lay in between. The germline V gene encodes CDR1 SGHRS and CDR2 YFSETQ. The repertoire was sequenced with immunoSEQ multiplex PCR; TCRdb's copy has only in-frame clones and lacks some. The sample includes fewer than 1.4 million clones, 75% to 85% seen only once; the top ten take more than 0.55%. This clonotype originated in a man between 18 and 35 years old in good health. Some clones in this sample may be carry-over from other donors' samples. This chain links TRBV5-1 with TRBJ2-2; perhaps D is TRBD1 or TRBD2 (6 bases each). The sample taken for sequencing was memory CD4+ T cells from PBMCs. Subset of the sample: CD45RA-negative fraction. The CDR3 region is CASSFLAGEVTGELFF. The CDR3 region has the DNA TGCGCCAGCAGCTTTTTGGCAGGGGAGGTCACCGGGGAGCTGTTTTTT.